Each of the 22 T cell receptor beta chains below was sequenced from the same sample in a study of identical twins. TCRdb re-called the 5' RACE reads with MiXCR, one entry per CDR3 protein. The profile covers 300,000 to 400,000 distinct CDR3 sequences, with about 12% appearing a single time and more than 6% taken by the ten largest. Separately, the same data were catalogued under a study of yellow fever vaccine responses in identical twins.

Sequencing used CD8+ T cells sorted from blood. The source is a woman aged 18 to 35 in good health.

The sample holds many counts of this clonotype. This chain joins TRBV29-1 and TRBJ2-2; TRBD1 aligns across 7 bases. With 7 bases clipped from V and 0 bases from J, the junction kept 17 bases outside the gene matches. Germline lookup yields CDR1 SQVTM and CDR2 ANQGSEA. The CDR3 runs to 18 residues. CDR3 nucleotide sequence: TGCAGCGCCATCTCTGGGACAGCAAACCCACCGAACACCGGGGAGCTGTTTTTT. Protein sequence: CSAISGTANPPNTGELFF.

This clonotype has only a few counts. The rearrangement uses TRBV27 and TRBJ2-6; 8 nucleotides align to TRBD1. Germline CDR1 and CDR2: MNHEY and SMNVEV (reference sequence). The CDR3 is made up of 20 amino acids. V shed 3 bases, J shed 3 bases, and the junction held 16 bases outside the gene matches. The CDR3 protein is CASSLVTETGATFGANVLTF. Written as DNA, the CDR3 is TGTGCCAGCAGTTTGGTTACAGAGACAGGGGCGACTTTTGGGGCCAACGTCCTGACTTTC. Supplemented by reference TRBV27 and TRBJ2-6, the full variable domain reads EAQVTQNPRYLITVTGKKLTVTCSQNMNHEYMSWYRQDPGLGLRQIYYSMNVEVTDKGDVPEGYKVSRKEKRNFPLILESPSPNQTSLYFCASSLVTETGATFGANVLTFGAGSRLTVL.

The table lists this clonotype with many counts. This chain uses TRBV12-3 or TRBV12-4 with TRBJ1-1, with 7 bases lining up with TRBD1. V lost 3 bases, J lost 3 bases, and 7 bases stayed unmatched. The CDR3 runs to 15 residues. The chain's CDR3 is CASSFAGGGHTEAFF. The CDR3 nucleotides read TGTGCCAGCAGTTTTGCAGGGGGGGGCCACACTGAAGCTTTCTTT.

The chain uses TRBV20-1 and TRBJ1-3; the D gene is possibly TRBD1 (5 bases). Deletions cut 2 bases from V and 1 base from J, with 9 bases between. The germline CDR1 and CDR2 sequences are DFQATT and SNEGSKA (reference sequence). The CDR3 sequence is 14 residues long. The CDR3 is CSARRDRSGNTIYF. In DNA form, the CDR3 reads TGCAGTGCTAGACGCGACAGATCTGGAAACACCATATATTTT.

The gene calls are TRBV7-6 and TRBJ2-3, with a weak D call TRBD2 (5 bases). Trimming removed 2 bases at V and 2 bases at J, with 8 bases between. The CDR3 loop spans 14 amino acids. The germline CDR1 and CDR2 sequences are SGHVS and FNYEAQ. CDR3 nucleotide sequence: TGTGCCAGCAGCTTAATCGGGGACACAGATACGCAGTATTTT. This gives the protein CASSLIGDTDTQYF.

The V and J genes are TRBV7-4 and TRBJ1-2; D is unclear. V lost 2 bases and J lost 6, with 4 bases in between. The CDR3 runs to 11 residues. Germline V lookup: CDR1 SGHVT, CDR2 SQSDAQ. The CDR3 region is CASSLFDGYTF. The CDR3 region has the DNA TGTGCCAGCAGCTTATTCGATGGCTACACCTTC.

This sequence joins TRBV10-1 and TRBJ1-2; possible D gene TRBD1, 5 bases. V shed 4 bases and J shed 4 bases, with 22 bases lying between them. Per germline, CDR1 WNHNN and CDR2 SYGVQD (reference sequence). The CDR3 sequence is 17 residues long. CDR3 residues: CASSVLFNRGSSYGYTF. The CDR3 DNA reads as TGCGCCAGCAGTGTCTTATTTAACCGGGGCTCATCCTATGGCTACACCTTC.

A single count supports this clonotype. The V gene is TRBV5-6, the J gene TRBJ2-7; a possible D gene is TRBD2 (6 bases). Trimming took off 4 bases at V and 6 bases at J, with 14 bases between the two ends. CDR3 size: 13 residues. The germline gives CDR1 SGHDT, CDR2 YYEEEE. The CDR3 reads CASSLGGRREQYF. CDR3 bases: TGTGCCAGCAGCCTGGGAGGTAGACGCGAGCAGTACTTC.

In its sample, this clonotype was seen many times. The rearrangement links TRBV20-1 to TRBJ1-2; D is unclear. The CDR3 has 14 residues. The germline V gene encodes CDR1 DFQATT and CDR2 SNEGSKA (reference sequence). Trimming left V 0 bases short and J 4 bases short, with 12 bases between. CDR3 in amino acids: CSARDEPFIYGYTF. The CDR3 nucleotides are TGCAGTGCTAGAGATGAGCCGTTCATCTATGGCTACACCTTC.

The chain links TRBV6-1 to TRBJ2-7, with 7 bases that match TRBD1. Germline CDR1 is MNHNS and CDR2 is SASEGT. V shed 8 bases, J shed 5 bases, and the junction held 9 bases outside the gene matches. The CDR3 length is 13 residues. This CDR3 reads CASRTTGDHEQYV. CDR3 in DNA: TGTGCCAGCCGAACCACAGGGGACCACGAGCAGTACGTC.

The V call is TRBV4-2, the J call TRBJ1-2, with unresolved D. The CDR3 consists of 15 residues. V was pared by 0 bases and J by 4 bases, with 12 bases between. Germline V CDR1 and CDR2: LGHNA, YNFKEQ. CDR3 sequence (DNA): TGTGCCAGCAGCCAAGATGGGCAGGTAGTCTATGGCTACACCTTC. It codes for CASSQDGQVVYGYTF.

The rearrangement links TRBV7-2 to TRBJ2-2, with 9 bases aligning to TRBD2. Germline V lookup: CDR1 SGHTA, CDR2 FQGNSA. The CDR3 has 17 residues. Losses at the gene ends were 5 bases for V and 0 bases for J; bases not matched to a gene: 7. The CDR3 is CASSVVRLAANTGELFF. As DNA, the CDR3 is TGTGCCAGCAGCGTTGTGCGACTAGCGGCGAACACCGGGGAGCTGTTTTTT.

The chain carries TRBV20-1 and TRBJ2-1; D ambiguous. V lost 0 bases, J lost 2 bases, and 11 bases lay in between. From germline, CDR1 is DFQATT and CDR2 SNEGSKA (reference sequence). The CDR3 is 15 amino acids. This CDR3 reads CSARDRGTTYNEQFF. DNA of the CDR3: TGCAGTGCTAGAGATCGTGGAACCACCTACAATGAGCAGTTCTTC.

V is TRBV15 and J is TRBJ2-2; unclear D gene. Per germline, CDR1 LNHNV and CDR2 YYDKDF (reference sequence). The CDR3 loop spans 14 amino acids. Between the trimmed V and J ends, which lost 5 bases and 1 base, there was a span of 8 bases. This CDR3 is CATSADRNTGELFF. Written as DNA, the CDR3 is TGTGCCACCAGCGCGGACCGGAACACCGGGGAGCTGTTTTTT.

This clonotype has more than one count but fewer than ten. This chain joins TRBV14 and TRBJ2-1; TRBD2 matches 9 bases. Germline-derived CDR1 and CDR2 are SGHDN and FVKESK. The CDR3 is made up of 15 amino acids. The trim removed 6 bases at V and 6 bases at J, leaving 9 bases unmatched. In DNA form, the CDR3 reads TGTGCCAGCAGATATAGCGGGGGCCCCTCCAATGAGCAGTTCTTC. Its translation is CASRYSGGPSNEQFF.

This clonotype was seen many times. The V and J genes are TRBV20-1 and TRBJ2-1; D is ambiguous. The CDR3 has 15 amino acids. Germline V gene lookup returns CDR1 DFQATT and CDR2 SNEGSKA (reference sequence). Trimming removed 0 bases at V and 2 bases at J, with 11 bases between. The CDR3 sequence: CSARDRPLTYNEQFF. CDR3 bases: TGCAGTGCTAGAGATAGGCCCCTAACCTACAATGAGCAGTTCTTC.

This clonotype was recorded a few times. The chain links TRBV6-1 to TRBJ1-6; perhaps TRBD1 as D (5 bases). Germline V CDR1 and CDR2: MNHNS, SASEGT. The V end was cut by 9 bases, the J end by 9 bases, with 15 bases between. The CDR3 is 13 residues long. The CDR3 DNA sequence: TGTGCCAGTTCCGGGGGACTAATTTCACCCCTCCACTTT. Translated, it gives CASSGGLISPLHF.

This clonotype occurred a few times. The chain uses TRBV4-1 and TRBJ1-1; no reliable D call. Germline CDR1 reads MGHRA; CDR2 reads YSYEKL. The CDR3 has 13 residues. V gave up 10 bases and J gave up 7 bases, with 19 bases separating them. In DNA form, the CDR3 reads TGCGCCACCTTAGGACCACACACTAGTGAAGCTTTCTTT. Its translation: CATLGPHTSEAFF.

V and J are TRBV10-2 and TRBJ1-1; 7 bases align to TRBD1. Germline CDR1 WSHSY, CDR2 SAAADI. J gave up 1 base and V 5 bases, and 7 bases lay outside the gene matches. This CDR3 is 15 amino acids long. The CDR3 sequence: CASSYLRGENTEAFF. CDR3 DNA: TGCGCCAGCAGTTACCTCAGGGGGGAGAACACTGAAGCTTTCTTT.

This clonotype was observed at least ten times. The CDR3 loop reads CASSLGQDLPSYEQYF. CDR3 nucleotide sequence: TGTGCCAGCAGTCTCGGACAGGACTTGCCTTCCTACGAGCAGTACTTC. The genes are TRBV28 and TRBJ2-7, with 7 bases fitting TRBD1. The V segment lost 5 bases and the J segment 1 base; nucleotides outside the gene matches: 11. The germline CDR1 and CDR2 sequences are MDHEN and SYDVKM. The CDR3 is 16 amino acids.

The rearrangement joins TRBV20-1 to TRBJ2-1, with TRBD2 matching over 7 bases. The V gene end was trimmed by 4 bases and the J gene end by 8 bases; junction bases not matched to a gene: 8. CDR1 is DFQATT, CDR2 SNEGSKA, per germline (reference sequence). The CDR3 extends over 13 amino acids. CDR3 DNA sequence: TGCAGTGCTAAAAGCGGGGTGGCCGATGAGCAGTTCTTC. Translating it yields CSAKSGVADEQFF.

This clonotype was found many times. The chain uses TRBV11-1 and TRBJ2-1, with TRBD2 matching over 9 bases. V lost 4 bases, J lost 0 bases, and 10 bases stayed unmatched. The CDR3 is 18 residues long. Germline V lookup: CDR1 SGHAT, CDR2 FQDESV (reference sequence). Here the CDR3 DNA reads TGTGCCAGCAGCTCCCCCATGACTAGCGGTAGCTCCTACAATGAGCAGTTCTTC. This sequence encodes CASSSPMTSGSSYNEQFF.